This T cell receptor beta chain is drawn from a study of control samples from healthy donors and cancer patients. CDR3 length: 15 residues. The germline V gene has CDR1 ENHRY and CDR2 SYGVKD. V lost 3 bases to trimming and J lost 4 bases, with 15 bases between them. Libraries were prepared by immunoSEQ multiplex PCR; TCRdb keeps only in-frame clonotypes and omits some of them. The sample shows 400,000 to 500,000 clones, 75% to 95% of them seen only once. The sequence came from a man aged 40-50 years with head and neck cancer. The sequenced material came from PBMCs. The chain recombines TRBV10-3 with TRBJ1-2, with D uncertain. The CDR3 loop reads CAISDQAVSAYGYTF. CDR3 in DNA: TGTGCCATCAGTGACCAGGCGGTATCGGCCTATGGCTACACCTTC.